This passage covers 31 T cell receptor beta chains from one sample sequenced in a study of T cells after yellow fever vaccination. A single record per CDR3 protein comes from TCRdb applying MiXCR to the 5' RACE reads. The sample consists of about 230,000 distinct CDR3 sequences, roughly 6.2% of them appearing once. The material was CD4+ T cells sorted from PBMCs, obtained on the day of the yellow fever booster vaccination. The receptors originated from a man aged 25 to 40 who received the YFV17D yellow fever vaccine.

The chain links TRBV6-5 to TRBJ1-2, with 7 bases aligning to TRBD1. This CDR3 comprises 15 residues. J gave up 2 bases and V 6 bases, and 9 bases lay outside the gene matches. Looked up from germline, CDR1 is MNHEY and CDR2 is SVGAGI. This CDR3 is CASSFPGGWNYGYTF. The CDR3 DNA sequence: TGTGCCAGCAGCTTTCCAGGGGGATGGAACTATGGCTACACCTTC.

The rearrangement joins TRBV24-1 to TRBJ2-2, with 10 bases aligning to TRBD1. Trimming cost V 4 bases and J 3 bases; bases outside gene matches: 4. Germline CDR1 reads KGHDR; CDR2 reads SFDVKD. The CDR3 contains 16 residues. The CDR3: CATSDPGTGDTGELFF. The CDR3 DNA reads TGTGCCACCAGTGACCCCGGGACAGGGGACACCGGGGAGCTGTTTTTT.

The chain employs TRBV20-1 and TRBJ2-3; no clear D gene. The CDR3 is 16 amino acids. Germline V lookup: CDR1 DFQATT, CDR2 SNEGSKA (reference sequence). Trimming cost V 0 bases and J 2 bases, with 15 bases left between them. The CDR3 loop reads CSARDARTFNTDTQYF. The CDR3 bases are TGCAGTGCTAGAGATGCCAGGACCTTTAACACAGATACGCAGTATTTT.

The gene calls are TRBV3-1 and TRBJ2-3; D might be TRBD1 or TRBD2, each matching 5 bases. The CDR3 extends over 14 amino acids. CDR1 is LGHDT and CDR2 is YNNKEL in the germline V gene (reference sequence). V was pared by 4 bases and J by 2 bases, with 10 bases between. CDR3 sequence reads: CASSPGTNTDTQYF. The CDR3 region has the DNA TGTGCCAGCAGCCCCGGGACCAACACAGATACGCAGTATTTT.

This chain uses TRBV2 with TRBJ1-2; tentative D call: TRBD1 (6 bases). This CDR3 spans 14 amino acids. In germline, CDR1 is SNHLY, CDR2 FYNNEI. Trimming shortened V by 2 bases and J by 4 bases, and 11 bases separated the two germline ends. The CDR3 spells CASSEQGSGYGYTF. The DNA of the CDR3 is TGTGCCAGCAGTGAACAGGGGTCGGGCTATGGCTACACCTTC.

The chain combines TRBV27 with TRBJ2-5; 13 bases agree with TRBD2. Per the germline V gene, CDR1 is MNHEY and CDR2 is SMNVEV (reference sequence). The CDR3 covers 19 residues. Unmatched junction bases numbered 17, after V lost 8 bases and J lost 2 bases. The chain's CDR3 is CASAGRPPGLAGVQETQYF. The CDR3 bases are TGTGCCAGCGCCGGGAGGCCACCCGGACTAGCGGGGGTTCAAGAGACCCAGTACTTC.

Many counts were recorded for this clonotype. The chain couples TRBV7-2 to TRBJ2-3; TRBD2 matches at 7 bases. The V gene's germline CDR1 is SGHTA and CDR2 FQGNSA. V was clipped by 7 bases and J by 9 bases; unmatched bases: 10. The CDR3 covers 13 residues. CDR3: CASTFMGGKTQYF. The CDR3 DNA reads TGTGCCAGCACCTTTATGGGGGGGAAGACGCAGTATTTT.

This clonotype was picked up many times. This sequence joins TRBV18 and TRBJ2-5; D uncertain. Germline CDR1 reads KGHSH; CDR2 reads LQKENI. V was clipped by 3 bases and J by 2 bases, with 10 bases between them. CDR3 length: 14 amino acids. CDR3 amino acids: CASSPPGDQETQYF. In DNA form, the CDR3 reads TGTGCCAGCTCACCCCCGGGCGATCAAGAGACCCAGTACTTC.

A few counts support this clonotype. The genes are TRBV20-1 and TRBJ1-1; D is possibly TRBD1 (5 bases). Germline values: CDR1 DFQATT, CDR2 SNEGSKA (reference sequence). The CDR3 spans 14 residues. V was clipped by 5 bases and J by 4 bases, with 17 bases between them. In nucleotides, the CDR3 is TGCAGTGCTTCCGGGACCCCCGTCGGCACTGAAGCTTTCTTT. This gives the protein CSASGTPVGTEAFF.

This clonotype was seen repeatedly, ten times or more. This chain links TRBV9 with TRBJ2-5, with TRBD2 matching 10 bases. Germline CDR1 is SGDLS and CDR2 is YYNGEE. V was clipped by 2 bases and J by 5 bases; unmatched bases: 12. This CDR3 has 17 amino acids. CDR3 loop: CASSVGPASGSLETQYF. In DNA, the CDR3 is TGTGCCAGCAGCGTCGGCCCAGCTAGCGGGAGTCTGGAGACCCAGTACTTC.

This clonotype was counted between two and nine times. The chain couples TRBV20-1 to TRBJ2-7; D perhaps matches TRBD1 (6 bases). Germline lookup yields CDR1 DFQATT and CDR2 SNEGSKA (reference sequence). The V and J ends lost 3 bases and 6 bases respectively, with 21 bases between them. The CDR3 is 15 residues long. The CDR3 nucleotides read TGCAGTGCTAGCGACCATGGGGGCCCAACAGGCGAGCAGTACTTC. Its protein is CSASDHGGPTGEQYF.

V usage is TRBV20-1 and J usage is TRBJ2-1; 10 nucleotides line up with TRBD2. J lost 9 bases, V lost 5 bases, and 10 bases had no gene match. The CDR3 covers 14 residues. CDR1 is DFQATT, CDR2 SNEGSKA, per germline (reference sequence). The CDR3 sequence: CSASDSGRFGEQFF. In nucleotides, the CDR3 is TGCAGTGCTTCAGATAGCGGGAGGTTTGGTGAGCAGTTCTTC.

This clonotype was recorded at least ten times. The chain uses TRBV20-1 and TRBJ2-3, with 13 bases matching TRBD2. The germline gives CDR1 DFQATT, CDR2 SNEGSKA (reference sequence). V gave up 6 bases and J gave up 0 bases; unmatched junction bases: 6. The CDR3 has 16 amino acids. The CDR3 coding sequence is TGCAGTGCCATCCGGACTAGCGGGAGAAGCACAGATACGCAGTATTTT. Translated, it gives CSAIRTSGRSTDTQYF.

This clonotype was seen ten or more times. The chain has TRBV7-2 and TRBJ2-1; tentative D call: TRBD2 (5 bases). There are 14 residues in the CDR3. Between the trimmed V and J ends, which lost 0 bases and 9 bases, there was a span of 12 bases. Germline CDR1 is SGHTA and CDR2 is FQGNSA. CDR3 sequence: CASSLAGWTGEQFF. The CDR3, as DNA: TGTGCCAGCAGCTTAGCGGGGTGGACTGGTGAGCAGTTCTTC.

This clonotype has ten or more counts. The rearrangement joins TRBV7-2 to TRBJ2-5, with TRBD1 matching over 8 bases. V dropped 4 bases and J dropped 1; count of bases not matched to a gene: 2. The CDR3 covers 14 residues. Germline CDR1 and CDR2: SGHTA and FQGNSA. CDR3 in DNA: TGTGCCAGCAGCTGGACAGGGTCCCAAGAGACCCAGTACTTC. Amino acid sequence: CASSWTGSQETQYF.

This clonotype showed up many times. V gene TRBV6-5 combines with J gene TRBJ2-7, with 9 bases lining up with TRBD1. The CDR3 totals 16 residues. After removal of 0 bases from V and 2 bases from J, the junction contained 5 bases not matched to a gene. Germline V CDR1 and CDR2: MNHEY, SVGAGI. The CDR3 DNA sequence: TGTGCCAGCAGTTACTCGATTGGGACAGGGACCTACGAGCAGTACTTC. It encodes CASSYSIGTGTYEQYF.

This chain joins TRBV6-1 and TRBJ2-5, with 9 positions matching TRBD1. V shed 6 bases and J 3 bases; nucleotides not matched to a gene: 8. CDR3 length equals 15 residues. Germline V gene sequence: CDR1 MNHNS, CDR2 SASEGT. CDR3 bases: TGTGCCAGCAGCCGATACAGGGGGCGAGAAGAGACCCAGTACTTC. Translated: CASSRYRGREETQYF.

This chain connects TRBV12-3 or TRBV12-4 to TRBJ2-5; 15 positions match TRBD2. V was clipped by 11 bases and J by 5 bases; unmatched bases: 3. The CDR3 is made up of 13 amino acids. This CDR3 reads CACGLAGGETQYF. The CDR3 region has the DNA TGTGCCTGCGGACTAGCGGGAGGGGAGACCCAGTACTTC.

This sequence joins TRBV5-4 and TRBJ2-1; D is uncertain. The CDR3 spans 15 residues. The V gene's germline CDR1 is SGHNT and CDR2 YYREEE (reference sequence). With 4 bases removed from V and 0 bases from J, the gap between germline ends came to 11 bases. The CDR3 DNA reads as TGTGCCAGCAGCCCCCGGGCGATCTCCTACAATGAGCAGTTCTTC. Protein product: CASSPRAISYNEQFF.

Many counts were recorded for this clonotype. This sequence joins TRBV28 and TRBJ2-2, with D unresolved. The CDR3 has 12 amino acids. The germline CDR1 and CDR2 sequences are MDHEN and SYDVKM. V lost 5 bases and J 7 bases, leaving 8 bases between the germline ends. The CDR3 loop is CASSPVVGELFF. The CDR3 coding sequence is TGTGCCAGCAGTCCAGTCGTCGGGGAGCTGTTTTTT. The entire variable domain, with the rest obtained from reference TRBV28 and TRBJ2-2, is as follows: DVKVTQSSRYLVKRTGEKVFLECVQDMDHENMFWYRQDPGLGLRLIYFSYDVKMKEKGDIPEGYSVSREKKERFSLILESASTNQTSMYLCASSPVVGELFFGEGSRLTVL.

The chain combines TRBV20-1 with TRBJ2-7; D may be TRBD1 (7 bases). Germline V gives CDR1 DFQATT, CDR2 SNEGSKA (reference sequence). The CDR3 is 15 amino acids. Trimming removed 6 bases from V and 7 bases from J, with 25 bases in between. Written as DNA, the CDR3 is TGCAGTGCCGGCGGGGCTAGGACAGGAATAGGGGAGCAGTACTTC. As protein: CSAGGARTGIGEQYF.

There are a few counts of this clonotype. This chain links TRBV11-1 with TRBJ2-2; 10 nucleotides line up with TRBD2. The CDR3 totals 15 residues. V lost 3 bases to trimming and J lost 4 bases; unmatched junction nucleotides: 2. Germline V CDR1 and CDR2: SGHAT, FQDESV (reference sequence). Written as DNA, the CDR3 is TGTGCCAGCAGCTTCGTAGCGGGAGGCACCGGGGAGCTGTTTTTT. Residues: CASSFVAGGTGELFF.

This clonotype came up many times. The gene calls are TRBV29-1 and TRBJ2-2; 13 positions agree with TRBD2. The CDR3 totals 16 residues. Germline trimming cut 7 bases from V and 4 bases from J; bases unmatched to any gene: 9. Germline loops: CDR1 SQVTM, CDR2 ANQGSEA. The CDR3 loop reads CSAKTSGRPSTGELFF. DNA of the CDR3: TGCAGCGCCAAGACTAGCGGGAGGCCCAGCACCGGGGAGCTGTTTTTT.

This clonotype was detected ten times or more. The chain links TRBV30 to TRBJ1-4; D is possibly TRBD1 (6 bases). V lost 2 bases to trimming and J lost 8 bases, with 12 bases between them. CDR1 is GTSNPN, CDR2 SVGIG, per germline (reference sequence). CDR3 length: 13 residues. The DNA for the CDR3 is TGTGCCTGGAGTCCCGGGACATACGAAAAACTGTTTTTT. As protein: CAWSPGTYEKLFF.

The chain joins TRBV14 to TRBJ2-7; D tentatively reads TRBD1 or TRBD2 (5 bases each). CDR1 and CDR2 (germline): SGHDN, FVKESK. The CDR3 contains 16 residues. V was trimmed by 0 bases and J by 7 bases, leaving 19 bases between them. DNA of the CDR3: TGTGCCAGCAGCCAAGATACAGGACTCCCACTAAGGGAGCAGTACTTC. Translated: CASSQDTGLPLREQYF.

A few counts support this clonotype. J is TRBJ1-6 and V is TRBV9; TRBD1 agrees at 10 bases. Germline CDR1 SGDLS, CDR2 YYNGEE. The CDR3 length is 16 residues. Trimming cost V 0 bases and J 6 bases; bases outside gene matches: 3. The CDR3 reads CASSVGQGARNSPLHF. The CDR3 region has the DNA TGTGCCAGCAGCGTAGGACAGGGGGCGCGTAATTCACCCCTCCACTTT.

The gene calls are TRBV6-2 or TRBV6-3 and TRBJ2-7; maybe TRBD2 (6 bases). The CDR3 runs to 15 residues. Germline V lookup: CDR1 MNHEY, CDR2 SVGEGT. Trimming took off 2 bases at V and 4 bases at J, with 15 bases between the two ends. This CDR3 reads CASSYLGREIYEQYF. The CDR3 region has the DNA TGTGCCAGCAGTTACCTTGGACGGGAGATATACGAGCAGTACTTC.

This clonotype was observed a handful of times. V is TRBV24-1 and J is TRBJ2-7; 9 nucleotides agree with TRBD2. CDR1 KGHDR and CDR2 SFDVKD come from the germline V gene. V gave up 9 bases and J gave up 6 bases; unmatched junction bases: 17. CDR3 length equals 16 residues. The chain's CDR3 is CATRAGTGLALGEQYF. In DNA form, the CDR3 reads TGTGCCACCCGGGCGGGGACGGGACTAGCTTTGGGCGAGCAGTACTTC.

This clonotype appeared many times. V gene TRBV5-1 combines with J gene TRBJ1-3; 7 bases align to TRBD1. Germline values: CDR1 SGHRS, CDR2 YFSETQ. V was pared by 4 bases and J by 0 bases, with 7 bases of the junction left unmatched. The length of the CDR3 is 16 residues. The CDR3 sequence is CASSGGQPISGNTIYF. The CDR3 DNA reads as TGCGCCAGCAGCGGGGGACAGCCGATCTCTGGAAACACCATATATTTT. Combining the CDR3 with reference TRBV5-1 and TRBJ1-3 gives the whole variable domain KAGVTQTPRYLIKTRGQQVTLSCSPISGHRSVSWYQQTPGQGLQFLFEYFSETQRNKGNFPGRFSGRQFSNSRSEMNVSTLELGDSALYLCASSGGQPISGNTIYFGEGSWLTVV.

The chain combines TRBV11-2 with TRBJ1-6; D is unresolved. This CDR3 has 14 residues. Germline V gene sequence: CDR1 SGHAT, CDR2 FQNNGV. V lost 5 bases to trimming and J lost 9 bases, with 14 bases between them. The CDR3 DNA sequence: TGTGCCAGCAGCCAACCCTCTCCTAGTTCACCCCTCCACTTT. As protein: CASSQPSPSSPLHF.

This clonotype has just a few counts. The rearrangement links TRBV18 to TRBJ1-2; D ambiguous. Germline V lookup: CDR1 KGHSH, CDR2 LQKENI. Deletions cut 6 bases from V and 5 bases from J, with 10 bases between. The CDR3 consists of 12 residues. Here the CDR3 reads CASSTAEYGYTF. The CDR3 DNA reads TGTGCCAGCTCCACGGCGGAGTATGGCTACACCTTC.